Listed below are T cell receptor beta chains from one sample, sequenced in a study of regulatory T cells in long-lasting Graves disease. TCRdb re-analysed the multiplex PCR reads in MiXCR, keeping a single row per CDR3 protein. The table lists roughly 410,000 distinct CDR3 sequences, around 16% of them singletons. In addition, the sample was reused for a study of T cells in Graves' hyperthyroidism and ophthalmopathy.

Sequenced material: peripheral blood mononuclear cells (PBMCs), taken at new diagnosis, from a patient treated with antithyroid drugs. The receptors here all came from a woman aged 40-49 years with Graves disease. CDR3s include the opening cysteine and the closing phenylalanine or tryptophan. D genes are given only for firm matches. Not all rows give a size; the values are once, few, many and, for expanded clones, a class.

v_call	j_call	cdr3_length	clone_size	d_call	cdr3_aa	cdr3_nt
TRBV7-9	TRBJ2-7	15	many	.	CASSEGGSPVYEQYF	TGTGCCAGCAGCGAGGGCGGCAGCCCGGTCTACGAGCAGTACTTC
TRBV7-2	TRBJ2-1	13	few	.	CASSLAPSNEQFF	TGTGCCAGCAGCTTAGCCCCTAGCAATGAGCAGTTCTTC
TRBV29-1	TRBJ2-1	14	many	TRBD2	CSVVAGGPGNEQFF	TGCAGCGTTGTAGCGGGAGGGCCAGGCAATGAGCAGTTCTTC
TRBV29-1	TRBJ2-7	13	many	.	CSVEGTAPYEQYF	TGCAGCGTTGAGGGGACGGCTCCCTACGAGCAGTACTTC
TRBV20-1	TRBJ2-1	16	few	TRBD2	CSARGSSGSPYNEQFF	TGCAGTGCTAGAGGGTCTAGCGGGAGCCCCTACAATGAGCAGTTCTTC
TRBV3-1	TRBJ2-7	13	many	.	CASSHPGDYEQYF	TGTGCCAGCAGCCATCCAGGGGACTACGAGCAGTACTTC
TRBV28	TRBJ1-5	15	many	.	CASSFYRFGDQPQHF	TGTGCCAGCAGTTTTTACAGGTTCGGCGATCAGCCCCAGCATTTT
TRBV5-4	TRBJ1-4	12	few	TRBD1	CASSGTGEKLFF	TGTGCCAGCAGCGGGACAGGTGAAAAACTGTTTTTT
TRBV20-1	TRBJ2-7	17	few	TRBD2	CSAIRASGSGRSYEQYF	TGCAGTGCCATAAGGGCTAGCGGGAGTGGGAGGTCCTACGAGCAGTACTTC
TRBV18	TRBJ2-1	13	many	.	CASSPYAINEQFF	TGTGCCAGCTCACCGTACGCAATCAATGAGCAGTTCTTC
TRBV28	TRBJ2-6	15	few	.	CASRGRRSGANVLTF	TGTGCCAGCAGGGGACGGCGCTCTGGGGCCAACGTCCTGACTTTC
TRBV2	TRBJ2-5	14	many	.	CASNQINPQETQYF	TGTGCCAGCAATCAGATCAATCCCCAAGAGACCCAGTACTTC
TRBV14	TRBJ2-7	13	many	.	CASSQVGLYEQYF	TGTGCCAGCAGCCAAGTGGGGCTCTACGAGCAGTACTTC
TRBV9	TRBJ2-5	14	.	TRBD2	CASNSGSFWETQYF	TGTGCCAGCAATAGCGGGAGTTTTTGGGAGACCCAGTACTTC
TRBV2	TRBJ1-2	16	few	.	CASSGSSGSTNYGYTF	TGTGCCAGCAGTGGTTCTAGCGGGAGCACTAACTATGGCTACACCTTC
TRBV14	TRBJ2-1	13	many	.	CASSPPGPGSCVF	TGTGCCAGCAGCCCACCCGGACCCGGCTCCTGTGTCTTC
TRBV14	TRBJ2-3	20	few	TRBD2	CASSGFGDPGLADGPDTQYF	TGTGCCAGCAGCGGGTTTGGGGACCCGGGACTAGCGGATGGTCCGGATACGCAGTATTTT
TRBV29-1	TRBJ2-5	15	few	TRBD1	CSVELGQAFQETQYF	TGCAGCGTTGAATTGGGACAGGCGTTCCAAGAGACCCAGTACTTC
TRBV29-1	TRBJ2-1	14	.	.	CSALAAAGRNEQFF	TGCAGCGCACTTGCAGCGGCGGGACGAAATGAGCAGTTCTTC
TRBV12-3/TRBV12-4	TRBJ2-3	14	many	.	CASTLLGVTDTQYF	TGTGCCAGCACCCTCTTGGGAGTAACAGATACGCAGTATTTT
TRBV29-1	TRBJ2-6	11	many	.	CSVGEANVLTF	TGCAGCGTTGGGGAGGCCAACGTCCTGACTTTC
TRBV29-1	TRBJ2-1	14	.	TRBD2	CSGLGTSGYNEQFF	TGCAGCGGGCTAGGGACTAGCGGTTACAATGAGCAGTTCTTC
TRBV9	TRBJ2-5	15	.	.	CASSAGGRNFETQYF	TGTGCCAGCAGCGCCGGAGGCAGGAACTTTGAGACCCAGTACTTC
TRBV18	TRBJ2-7	17	.	TRBD1	CASSPKGQGFISYEQYF	TGTGCCAGCTCACCTAAAGGACAGGGATTCATCTCCTACGAGCAGTACTTC
TRBV7-2	TRBJ2-7	17	many	TRBD2	CASSLAGTSGTTYEQYF	TGTGCCAGCAGCTTAGCGGGGACTAGCGGGACCACCTACGAGCAGTACTTC
TRBV20-1	TRBJ1-2	11	.	.	CSARRSGDYTF	TGCAGTGCTAGACGTTCTGGGGACTACACCTTC
TRBV20-1	TRBJ1-4	15	many	.	CSARDPGRLIEKLFF	TGCAGTGCTAGAGATCCTGGGCGTTTGATTGAAAAACTGTTTTTT
TRBV29-1	TRBJ2-1	14	many	.	CSVEYDRKYNEQFF	TGCAGCGTTGAGTATGACAGGAAATACAATGAGCAGTTCTTC
TRBV29-1	TRBJ2-7	12	many	.	CSVEASSYEQYF	TGCAGCGTTGAGGCGTCCTCCTACGAGCAGTACTTC
TRBV6-1	TRBJ1-1	15	many	.	CASRSGPRMNTEAFF	TGTGCCAGCAGGAGCGGGCCTCGGATGAACACTGAAGCTTTCTTT
TRBV20-1	TRBJ2-1	14	many	TRBD2	CSALLAGESNEQFF	TGCAGTGCTCTACTAGCGGGAGAATCCAATGAGCAGTTCTTC
TRBV15	TRBJ2-1	13	few	.	CATSRTSYNEQFF	TGTGCCACCAGCCGTACAAGCTACAATGAGCAGTTCTTC
TRBV28	TRBJ2-5	14	many	.	CASSLFITRETQYF	TGTGCCAGCAGTTTATTTATCACTCGAGAGACCCAGTACTTC
TRBV12-3/TRBV12-4	TRBJ2-1	14	many	.	CASSFGGPYNEQFF	TGTGCCAGCAGTTTTGGGGGACCCTACAATGAGCAGTTCTTC
TRBV12-3/TRBV12-4	TRBJ2-5	14	many	.	CASTKTGGQETQYF	TGTGCCAGCACCAAAACCGGGGGCCAAGAGACCCAGTACTTC
TRBV11-2	TRBJ2-1	16	many	TRBD1	CASNRRDRGSYNEQFF	TGTGCCAGCAACCGCCGGGACAGGGGGTCCTACAATGAGCAGTTCTTC
TRBV5-4	TRBJ2-2	15	few	TRBD2	CASSLRTSEAGELFF	TGTGCCAGCAGCCTACGGACTAGCGAAGCCGGGGAGCTGTTTTTT
TRBV20-1	TRBJ2-1	17	.	TRBD1	CSARQGAWTTSVNEQFF	TGCAGTGCTCGACAGGGGGCATGGACTACGTCCGTCAATGAGCAGTTCTTC
TRBV7-8	TRBJ2-1	13	many	TRBD1	CASSYDRGNEQFF	TGTGCCAGCAGCTACGACAGGGGCAATGAGCAGTTCTTC
TRBV20-1	TRBJ2-7	17	many	.	CSARSPGDVQYSYEQYF	TGCAGTGCTAGGAGTCCAGGGGACGTCCAATACTCCTACGAGCAGTACTTC
TRBV5-1	TRBJ1-5	17	.	.	CASSQMGGGTSTDTQHF	TGCGCCAGCAGCCAAATGGGGGGAGGAACTAGCACAGATACGCAGCATTTT
TRBV4-3	TRBJ1-2	15	.	.	CASSRNSDGYYGYTF	TGCGCCAGCAGCCGTAACAGCGATGGTTACTATGGCTACACCTTC
TRBV6-5	TRBJ2-7	17	many	.	CASSYSIFGRGTYEQYF	TGTGCCAGCAGTTACTCGATATTCGGCAGGGGCACCTACGAGCAGTACTTC
TRBV14	TRBJ2-7	15	many	TRBD1	CASSQAGTGSYEQYF	TGTGCCAGCAGCCAAGCCGGGACAGGCTCCTACGAGCAGTACTTC
TRBV25-1	TRBJ1-6	16	many	.	CASSHRRTRGGSPLHF	TGTGCCAGCAGTCACAGGCGGACCCGGGGAGGTTCACCCCTCCACTTT
TRBV19	TRBJ1-2	14	.	.	CASSPLVQGYGYTF	TGTGCCAGTAGCCCTCTGGTGCAGGGCTATGGCTACACCTTC